These 13 T cell receptor beta chains share one sample of origin, sequenced in a study of Ad26.COV2.S vaccination and SARS-CoV-2 variants. Sample treatment: some 19 received Ad26.COV2.S at low or high dose, single or two shots; a few received placebo; per-sample allocation not given. Sample collection was performed on day 63 after the first vaccine or placebo injection. Using immunoSEQ multiplex PCR, the repertoire was profiled, and TCRdb retains in-frame clones only, with some absent. The sample contains about 350,000 clones, approximately 90% of which appear only once. This material consisted of peripheral blood, taken in a trial of Ad26.COV2.S vaccine versus placebo. The receptors were gathered from a person aged 18-65 years who received the Ad26.COV2.S COVID-19 vaccine or a placebo.

This chain uses TRBV6-6 with TRBJ2-7; possible D gene TRBD1, 6 bases. Trimming took 5 bases from V and 2 from J, leaving 16 bases between them. Per the germline V gene, CDR1 is MNHNY and CDR2 is SVGAGI (reference sequence). This CDR3 region has 15 residues. This CDR3 is CASSMDRVLTYEQYF. The CDR3 DNA follows: TGTGCCAGCAGTATGGACAGAGTACTTACCTACGAGCAGTACTTC.

The CDR3 spells CATSDFSGTMGTEAFF. The CDR3 nucleotides are TGTGCCACCAGTGATTTTTCCGGGACAATGGGCACTGAAGCTTTCTTT. The rearrangement uses TRBV24-1 and TRBJ1-1; possibly TRBD1 for D (6 bases). The germline V gene has CDR1 KGHDR and CDR2 SFDVKD. The CDR3 totals 16 residues. V shed 1 base and J shed 4 bases, with 15 bases lying between them.

This clone was detected a few times. V is TRBV11-2 and J is TRBJ2-6; D not certain. The germline V gene encodes CDR1 SGHAT and CDR2 FQNNGV. The CDR3 totals 15 residues. V dropped 4 bases and J dropped 4 bases, with 11 bases sitting between them. CDR3 bases: TGTGCCAGCAGCTCCATCTCTCTGGGGGCCAACGTCCTGACTTTC. This codes for CASSSISLGANVLTF. Full variable domain (remainder filled in from reference TRBV11-2 and TRBJ2-6): EAGVAQSPRYKIIEKRQSVAFWCNPISGHATLYWYQQILGQGPKLLIQFQNNGVVDDSQLPKDRFSAERLKGVDSTLKIQPAKLEDSAVYLCASSSISLGANVLTFGAGSRLTVL.

This clone has a single count. The V call is TRBV9, the J call TRBJ2-6, with D perhaps given as TRBD1 or TRBD2 (6 bases each). The CDR3 has 16 amino acids. Germline loops: CDR1 SGDLS, CDR2 YYNGEE. V was shortened by 8 bases and J by 2 bases, with 17 bases between the two germline ends. Here the CDR3 reads CAREGTGCAGANVLTF. In nucleotides, the CDR3 is TGTGCCAGGGAGGGAACAGGGTGTGCTGGGGCCAACGTCCTGACTTTC. Full variable domain (outside the CDR3, taken from reference TRBV9 and TRBJ2-6): DSGVTQTPKHLITATGQRVTLRCSPRSGDLSVYWYQQSLDQGLQFLIQYYNGEERAKGNILERFSAQQFPDLHSELNLSSLELGDSALYFCAREGTGCAGANVLTFGAGSRLTVL.

The V gene is TRBV6-2 or TRBV6-3, the J gene TRBJ1-5; maybe TRBD1 (6 bases). Looked up from germline, CDR1 is MNHEY and CDR2 is SVGEGT. This CDR3 region has 17 residues. Trimming pared 0 bases from V and 0 bases from J, leaving 12 bases between. The CDR3 sequence: CASSYSRTGYSNQPQHF. The CDR3 DNA reads as TGTGCCAGCAGTTACTCTCGAACAGGGTATAGCAATCAGCCCCAGCATTTT.

This clone showed up just once. V is TRBV4-2 and J is TRBJ2-1, with a tentative D call TRBD2 (6 bases). Germline CDR1 LGHNA, CDR2 YNFKEQ. The ends were cut back, 1 base at V and 0 bases at J, with 13 bases in the middle. The CDR3 runs to 17 residues. CDR3 sequence: CASSQGGLASSYNEQFF. The CDR3 DNA is TGTGCCAGCAGCCAAGGGGGACTGGCGAGCTCCTACAATGAGCAGTTCTTC.

This chain connects TRBV15 to TRBJ1-2; D is unclear. Germline V CDR1 and CDR2: LNHNV, YYDKDF (reference sequence). The V end was cut by 10 bases, the J end by 7 bases, with 7 bases between. This CDR3 region has 9 residues. CDR3 sequence: CAKGSGYTF. CDR3 sequence (DNA): TGTGCCAAGGGTAGTGGCTACACCTTC.

The chain uses TRBV4-1 and TRBJ2-1; no clear D. Germline loops: CDR1 MGHRA, CDR2 YSYEKL. Trimming removed 0 bases from V and 6 bases from J, with 15 bases in between. The CDR3 covers 16 residues. CDR3: CASSQDLSVTGNEQFF. The DNA of the CDR3 is TGCGCCAGCAGCCAAGATCTAAGCGTTACTGGCAATGAGCAGTTCTTC.

The chain recombines TRBV28 with TRBJ2-7; 7 bases align to TRBD2. V shed 10 bases, J shed 6 bases, and the junction held 9 bases outside the gene matches. CDR1 and CDR2 from the germline V gene are MDHEN and SYDVKM. The CDR3 spans 12 residues. CDR3 sequence reads: CATGRAISEQYF. The CDR3, as DNA: TGTGCCACAGGGAGGGCCATATCCGAGCAGTACTTC.

This chain uses TRBV3-1 (or the pseudogene TRBV3-2) with TRBJ2-5, with a weak D call TRBD2 (7 bases). V gave up 4 bases and J gave up 3 bases, with 18 bases separating them. Germline values: CDR1 LGHDT, CDR2 YNNKEL (reference sequence). This CDR3 is 16 amino acids long. The CDR3 DNA reads as TGTGCCAGCAGCCTTACGGGGGGCAGGGAAGAAGAGACCCAGTACTTC. It codes for CASSLTGGREEETQYF.

This clone was seen just once. The J gene is TRBJ2-1, the V gene TRBV19; D is possibly TRBD2 (5 bases). V shed 6 bases and J shed 6 bases, with 12 bases lying between them. This CDR3 contains 13 residues. CDR1 is LNHDA and CDR2 is SQIVND in the germline V gene (reference sequence). The CDR3 DNA reads as TGTGCCAGTAGCCCTACCGCGGGCAATGAGCAGTTCTTC. Translated, it gives CASSPTAGNEQFF.

To note about this clone: Additional DNA sequences in this sample encode the identical CDR3. This chain links TRBV6-1 with TRBJ1-1, with a tentative D call TRBD1 (5 bases). This CDR3 has 13 residues. The germline V gene has CDR1 MNHNS and CDR2 SASEGT. Trimming removed 0 bases at V and 5 bases at J, with 7 bases between. The CDR3 sequence is CASSEARGTEAFF. The DNA for the CDR3 is TGTGCCAGCAGTGAAGCGCGGGGGACTGAAGCTTTCTTT.

This clone appeared a few times. The gene calls are TRBV5-4 and TRBJ2-2, with TRBD1 matching 7 bases. The CDR3 covers 16 residues. Germline-derived CDR1 and CDR2 are SGHNT and YYREEE (reference sequence). V dropped 5 bases and J dropped 3; count of bases not matched to a gene: 10. CDR3 sequence: CASSSRLGGDTGELFF. The CDR3 nucleotides read TGTGCCAGCAGTTCACGATTAGGGGGCGACACCGGGGAGCTGTTTTTT.